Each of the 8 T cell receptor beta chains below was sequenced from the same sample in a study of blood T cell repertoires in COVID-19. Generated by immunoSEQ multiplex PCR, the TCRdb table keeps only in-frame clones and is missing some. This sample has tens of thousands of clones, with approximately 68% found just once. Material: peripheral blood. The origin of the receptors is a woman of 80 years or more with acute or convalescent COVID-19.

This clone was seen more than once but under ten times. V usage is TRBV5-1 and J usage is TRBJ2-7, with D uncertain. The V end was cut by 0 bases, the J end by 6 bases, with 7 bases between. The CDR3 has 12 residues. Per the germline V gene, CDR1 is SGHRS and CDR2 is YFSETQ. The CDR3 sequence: CASSLGVSEQYF. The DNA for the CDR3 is TGCGCCAGCAGCTTGGGAGTTTCCGAGCAGTACTTC.

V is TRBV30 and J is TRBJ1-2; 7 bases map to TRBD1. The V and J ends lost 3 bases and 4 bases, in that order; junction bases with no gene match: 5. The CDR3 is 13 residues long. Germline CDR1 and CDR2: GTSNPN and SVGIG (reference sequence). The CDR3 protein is CAWRVDRVYGYTF. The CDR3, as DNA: TGTGCCTGGAGGGTAGACAGGGTCTATGGCTACACCTTC.

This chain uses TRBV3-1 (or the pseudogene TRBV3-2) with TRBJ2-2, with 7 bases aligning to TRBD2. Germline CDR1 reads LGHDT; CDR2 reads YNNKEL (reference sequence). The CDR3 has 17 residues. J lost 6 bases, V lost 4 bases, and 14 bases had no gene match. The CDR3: CASSPQSGLGVPGELFF. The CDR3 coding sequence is TGTGCCAGCAGCCCTCAAAGTGGACTAGGGGTACCCGGGGAGCTGTTTTTT.

The CDR3 DNA sequence: TGTGCCAGCAGTTATGGACAGGGGGCATACGAGCAGTACTTC. This codes for CASSYGQGAYEQYF. The chain has TRBV6-5 and TRBJ2-7; TRBD1 matches 11 bases. The CDR3 has 14 residues. Germline trimming cut 3 bases from V and 4 bases from J; bases unmatched to any gene: 2. Germline loops: CDR1 MNHEY, CDR2 SVGAGI.

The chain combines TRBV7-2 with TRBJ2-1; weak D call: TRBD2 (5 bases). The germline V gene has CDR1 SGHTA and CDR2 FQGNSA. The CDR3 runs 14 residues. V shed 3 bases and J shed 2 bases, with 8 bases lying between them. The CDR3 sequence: CASSFREPYNEQFF. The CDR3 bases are TGTGCCAGCAGCTTTCGGGAACCCTACAATGAGCAGTTCTTC.

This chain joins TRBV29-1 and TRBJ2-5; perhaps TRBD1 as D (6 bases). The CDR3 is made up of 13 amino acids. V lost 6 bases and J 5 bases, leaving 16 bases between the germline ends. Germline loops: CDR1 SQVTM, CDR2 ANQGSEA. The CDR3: CSVAGEIRETQYF. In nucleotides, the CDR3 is TGCAGCGTCGCAGGGGAAATAAGGGAGACCCAGTACTTC. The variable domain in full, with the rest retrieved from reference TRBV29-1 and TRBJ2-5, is SAVISQKPSRDICQRGTSLTIQCQVDSQVTMMFWYRQQPGQSLTLIATANQGSEATYESGFVIDKFPISRPNLTFSTLTVSNMSPEDSSIYLCSVAGEIRETQYFGPGTRLLVL.

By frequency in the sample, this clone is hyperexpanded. The CDR3 protein is CAWSVRGASGRAKQFF. The CDR3, as DNA: TGTGCCTGGAGTGTACGAGGGGCTAGCGGGAGGGCCAAGCAGTTCTTC. The chain combines TRBV30 with TRBJ2-1; 12 bases are a match to TRBD2. V lost 0 bases to trimming and J lost 11 bases; unmatched junction nucleotides: 11. The CDR3 covers 16 residues. Germline V gene lookup returns CDR1 GTSNPN and CDR2 SVGIG (reference sequence).

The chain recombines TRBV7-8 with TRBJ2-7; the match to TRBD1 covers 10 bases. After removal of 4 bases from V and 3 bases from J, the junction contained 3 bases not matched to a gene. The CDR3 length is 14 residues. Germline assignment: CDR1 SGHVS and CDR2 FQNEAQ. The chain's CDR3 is CASSSTGGIYEQYF. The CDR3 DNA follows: TGTGCCAGCAGCTCGACAGGGGGCATCTACGAGCAGTACTTC.